Listed here are 25 T cell receptor beta chains from one sample, sequenced in a study of blood T cell repertoires in COVID-19. Sequenced by immunoSEQ multiplex PCR; TCRdb stores in-frame clones only, minus some. The table has roughly 260,000 clones, just under 90% seen once. The sequencing input was peripheral blood. All receptors derive from a woman aged 40 to 50 with acute or convalescent COVID-19.

The chain couples TRBV9 to TRBJ2-5, with 7 positions matching TRBD2. V dropped 6 bases and J dropped 3; count of bases not matched to a gene: 8. CDR3 length: 14 amino acids. Germline CDR1 is SGDLS and CDR2 is YYNGEE. CDR3 residues: CASNPGGGEETQYF. The CDR3 DNA reads as TGTGCCAGCAACCCGGGAGGAGGGGAAGAGACCCAGTACTTC.

V gene TRBV24-1 combines with J gene TRBJ1-2, with D tentatively TRBD1 (6 bases). Trimming shortened V by 9 bases and J by 5 bases, and 18 bases separated the two germline ends. The CDR3 has 14 amino acids. Germline V CDR1 and CDR2: KGHDR, SFDVKD. CDR3 amino acids: CATEDSDPPYGYTF. CDR3 DNA: TGTGCCACCGAGGACAGTGACCCCCCTTATGGCTACACCTTC.

This clone was found a few times. An end of the junction differs from the germline gene, which may be a read error. This chain links TRBV11-2 with TRBJ1-3; tentative D call: TRBD1 (5 bases). The CDR3 consists of 12 residues. The germline V gene has CDR1 SGHAT and CDR2 FQNNGV. The CDR3 DNA reads TGTGCCAGCAGCCGCAACCTAGACGGGGGAGATTTT. It yields the protein CASSRNLDGGDF.

The chain employs TRBV5-6 and TRBJ2-5; perhaps TRBD2 as D (6 bases). V lost 0 bases and J 5 bases, leaving 17 bases between the germline ends. The CDR3 length is 16 residues. Germline V gene lookup returns CDR1 SGHDT and CDR2 YYEEEE. CDR3: CASSLGGAGPWETQYF. DNA for the CDR3: TGTGCCAGCAGCTTGGGCGGGGCGGGCCCGTGGGAGACCCAGTACTTC.

The gene calls are TRBV9 and TRBJ1-1, with a weak D call TRBD1 (5 bases). CDR3 length equals 15 residues. Looked up from germline, CDR1 is SGDLS and CDR2 is YYNGEE. With 4 bases removed from V and 4 bases from J, the gap between germline ends came to 17 bases. The CDR3: CASSPARGWATEAFF. The CDR3 nucleotides read TGTGCCAGCAGCCCAGCTAGGGGATGGGCCACTGAAGCTTTCTTT.

V gene TRBV27 combines with J gene TRBJ1-4; D ambiguous. CDR3 size: 12 residues. Germline values: CDR1 MNHEY, CDR2 SMNVEV (reference sequence). V dropped 10 bases and J dropped 7 bases, with 13 bases sitting between them. CDR3 sequence reads: CANWTEIEKLFF. CDR3 DNA: TGTGCCAACTGGACTGAGATTGAAAAACTGTTTTTT. Complete variable domain (other parts from reference TRBV27 and TRBJ1-4): EAQVTQNPRYLITVTGKKLTVTCSQNMNHEYMSWYRQDPGLGLRQIYYSMNVEVTDKGDVPEGYKVSRKEKRNFPLILESPSPNQTSLYFCANWTEIEKLFFGSGTQLSVL.

This chain's CDR3 is CASGLRRGGGNEQFF. In DNA, the CDR3 is TGCGCCAGCGGCCTACGGCGGGGGGGCGGGAATGAGCAGTTCTTC. This chain connects TRBV10-1 to TRBJ2-1, with 9 positions matching TRBD2. The J segment lost 7 bases and the V segment lost 8 bases, leaving 12 bases of the junction unmatched. In germline, CDR1 is WNHNN, CDR2 SYGVQD (reference sequence). This CDR3 is 15 amino acids long.

The chain has TRBV6-5 and TRBJ1-2; no clear D. V lost 0 bases to trimming and J lost 4 bases, with 9 bases between them. Germline CDR1 and CDR2: MNHEY and SVGAGI. There are 14 residues in the CDR3. As DNA, the CDR3 is TGTGCCAGCAGTTACTCTCGGAGTATCTATGGCTACACCTTC. Translation gives CASSYSRSIYGYTF.

The chain couples TRBV6-5 to TRBJ2-5; D is uncertain. V was pared by 6 bases and J by 2 bases, with 13 bases between. The CDR3 has 14 residues. Germline CDR1 and CDR2: MNHEY and SVGAGI. CDR3 sequence reads: CASSPWSKQETQYF. The CDR3 DNA follows: TGTGCCAGCAGCCCCTGGAGCAAACAAGAGACCCAGTACTTC.

The gene calls are TRBV4-1 and TRBJ1-2, with 8 bases identical to TRBD1. V gave up 2 bases and J gave up 6 bases; unmatched junction bases: 5. This CDR3 is built from 14 residues. The germline CDR1 and CDR2 sequences are MGHRA and YSYEKL. CDR3 protein: CASSQNRGEDGYTF. The CDR3 nucleotides read TGCGCCAGCAGCCAAAACAGGGGGGAGGATGGCTACACCTTC.

This clone occurred once. The J gene is TRBJ2-5, the V gene TRBV11-2, with 10 bases identical to TRBD2. The CDR3 length is 17 residues. The V gene end was trimmed by 3 bases and the J gene end by 0 bases; junction bases not matched to a gene: 7. Germline lookup yields CDR1 SGHAT and CDR2 FQNNGV. CDR3 nucleotides: TGTGCCAGCAGCTTTCCCACTAGCGGGGCGTACCAAGAGACCCAGTACTTC. Translating gives CASSFPTSGAYQETQYF.

This clone turned up a few times. The chain carries TRBV13 and TRBJ2-7, with 9 bases that match TRBD2. Germline V CDR1 and CDR2: PRHDT, FYEKMQ (reference sequence). The CDR3 consists of 20 residues. Germline trimming cut 5 bases from V and 0 bases from J; bases unmatched to any gene: 20. CDR3 DNA: TGTGCCAGCAGCCCAGTTCGCGAGACTAGCGGTAAAAGGAGCTCCTACGAGCAGTACGTC. It codes for CASSPVRETSGKRSSYEQYV.

The V and J genes are TRBV5-4 and TRBJ1-6; 7 nucleotides agree with TRBD1. With V trimmed by 0 bases and J by 9 bases, 6 bases remained unmatched. CDR3 size: 15 residues. CDR1 and CDR2 from the germline V gene are SGHNT and YYREEE (reference sequence). Written as DNA, the CDR3 is TGTGCCAGCAGCTTGGCTGGACAGGCCACTTCACCCCTCCACTTT. Amino acids: CASSLAGQATSPLHF.

The V gene is TRBV3-1 (or the pseudogene TRBV3-2), the J gene TRBJ2-1, with 7 bases fitting TRBD2. The CDR3 runs 16 residues. V was pared by 0 bases and J by 6 bases, with 8 bases of the junction left unmatched. Per germline, CDR1 LGHDT and CDR2 YNNKEL (reference sequence). CDR3 region: CASSQDGRGWSNEQFF. The CDR3 bases are TGTGCCAGCAGCCAAGATGGGCGGGGGTGGAGCAATGAGCAGTTCTTC.

The count of this clone is one. V is TRBV10-3 and J is TRBJ2-5; 8 bases are a match to TRBD1. Per the germline V gene, CDR1 is ENHRY and CDR2 is SYGVKD. The V segment lost 5 bases and the J segment 3 bases; nucleotides outside the gene matches: 8. The CDR3 consists of 15 residues. In nucleotides, the CDR3 is TGTGCCATCAGTCGACAGGGGCATCGGGAAGAGACCCAGTACTTC. Translated: CAISRQGHREETQYF.

The chain recombines TRBV5-6 with TRBJ1-2; 10 bases align to TRBD1. The CDR3 is 15 residues long. The germline gives CDR1 SGHDT, CDR2 YYEEEE. V gave up 5 bases and J gave up 4 bases; unmatched junction bases: 8. CDR3 loop: CASRETGGSSYGYTF. The CDR3 DNA reads TGTGCCAGCAGGGAGACAGGGGGCAGTTCCTATGGCTACACCTTC.

V and J are TRBV5-1 and TRBJ1-2; unclear D gene. Deletions cut 4 bases from V and 12 bases from J, with 10 bases between. From germline, CDR1 is SGHRS and CDR2 YFSETQ. The CDR3 has 10 amino acids. The DNA for the CDR3 is TGCGCCAGCAGCCCAGAGGTGGACACCTTC. Its translation is CASSPEVDTF. Filled out from reference TRBV5-1 and TRBJ1-2, the complete variable domain reads KAGVTQTPRYLIKTRGQQVTLSCSPISGHRSVSWYQQTPGQGLQFLFEYFSETQRNKGNFPGRFSGRQFSNSRSEMNVSTLELGDSALYLCASSPEVDTFGSGTRLTVV.

This sequence joins TRBV19 and TRBJ2-2, with 8 bases lining up with TRBD1. The CDR3 covers 14 residues. With V trimmed by 10 bases and J by 4 bases, 8 bases remained unmatched. Germline V CDR1 and CDR2: LNHDA, SQIVND (reference sequence). Here the CDR3 reads CATGTGRLTGELFF. CDR3 bases: TGTGCCACGGGGACAGGACGCCTCACCGGGGAGCTGTTTTTT.

The chain combines TRBV7-9 with TRBJ2-1; D might be TRBD1 (6 bases). The germline V gene has CDR1 SEHNR and CDR2 FQNEAQ (reference sequence). The CDR3 runs 11 residues. The ends were cut back, 8 bases at V and 8 bases at J, with 10 bases in the middle. CDR3 sequence (DNA): TGTGCCAGCGCCTCAGGGGATGAGCAGTTCTTC. It codes for CASASGDEQFF. Variable domain in full (rest from reference TRBV7-9 and TRBJ2-1): DTGVSQNPRHKITKRGQNVTFRCDPISEHNRLYWYRQTLGQGPEFLTYFQNEAQLEKSRLLSDRFSAERPKGSFSTLEIQRTEQGDSAMYLCASASGDEQFFGPGTRLTVL.

This clone has only a few counts. The V call is TRBV5-1, the J call TRBJ1-1; D gene uncertain. The germline CDR1 and CDR2 sequences are SGHRS and YFSETQ. The V and J ends lost 3 bases and 2 bases respectively, with 14 bases between them. The CDR3 has 15 residues. The CDR3 bases are TGCGCCAGCAGCTCACCTAGCCGGGGTAACACTGAAGCTTTCTTT. This codes for CASSSPSRGNTEAFF.

The chain carries TRBV15 and TRBJ2-6, with D possibly TRBD1 on 6 matching bases. Germline V gives CDR1 LNHNV, CDR2 YYDKDF (reference sequence). Between the trimmed V and J ends, which lost 4 bases and 2 bases, there was a span of 9 bases. This CDR3 is built from 15 residues. CDR3 loop: CATSKQGTGANVLTF. For the CDR3, the DNA is TGTGCCACCAGCAAACAGGGAACTGGGGCCAACGTCCTGACTTTC. Full variable domain (missing parts from reference TRBV15 and TRBJ2-6): DAMVIQNPRYQVTQFGKPVTLSCSQTLNHNVMYWYQQKSSQAPKLLFHYYDKDFNNEADTPDNFQSRRPNTSFCFLDIRSPGLGDTAMYLCATSKQGTGANVLTFGAGSRLTVL.

Note on this clone: The identical CDR3 is also encoded by other nucleotide sequences in the sample. The chain uses TRBV19 and TRBJ2-6, with a weak D call TRBD1 (6 bases). Germline CDR1 is LNHDA and CDR2 is SQIVND (reference sequence). The ends were cut back, 4 bases at V and 0 bases at J, with 7 bases in the middle. This CDR3 region has 15 residues. The CDR3 coding sequence is TGTGCCAGTAGTACGACAGGCTCTGGGGCCAACGTCCTGACTTTC. Translation gives CASSTTGSGANVLTF.

This chain joins TRBV5-1 and TRBJ2-3; TRBD1 matches 9 bases. The CDR3 consists of 16 residues. With V trimmed by 4 bases and J by 4 bases, 10 bases remained unmatched. Germline lookup yields CDR1 SGHRS and CDR2 YFSETQ. CDR3 region: CASSLQGANRADTQYF. In nucleotides, the CDR3 is TGCGCCAGCAGCCTACAGGGGGCGAATCGCGCAGATACGCAGTATTTT.

The V call is TRBV27, the J call TRBJ1-2, with 10 bases lining up with TRBD1. This CDR3 is 15 amino acids long. V was pared by 6 bases and J by 4 bases, with 8 bases of the junction left unmatched. Germline lookup yields CDR1 MNHEY and CDR2 SMNVEV (reference sequence). The CDR3 nucleotides read TGTGCCAGCAGGTCGTGGGACAGGGGTTCCTATGGCTACACCTTC. Amino acids: CASRSWDRGSYGYTF.

The gene calls are TRBV5-1 and TRBJ2-7; a possible D gene is TRBD2 (5 bases). The ends were cut back, 1 base at V and 6 bases at J, with 11 bases in the middle. CDR1 is SGHRS, CDR2 YFSETQ, per germline. The CDR3 is 13 amino acids. CDR3 protein: CASSLSGMGEQYV. The CDR3 region has the DNA TGCGCCAGCAGCTTGTCGGGGATGGGCGAGCAGTACGTC.